This TCR beta chain stems from a study of blood T cell repertoires in COVID-19. Turning to the study itself: The study drew acute and convalescent COVID-19 samples from the United States, Italy and Spain. T cells, B-cell-depleted T cells, or PBMCs supplied cDNA or gDNA.

V was pared by 7 bases and J by 5 bases, with 15 bases between. From germline, CDR1 is SQVTM and CDR2 ANQGSEA. This CDR3 has 13 amino acids. Original processing methods: By means of reference gene primer amplification, nucleated cell counts were estimated. TCRdb keeps only in-frame clones here, not all; method: immunoSEQ multiplex PCR. V, J and clone size are those of that table, while D and trimming were read from the DNA. The sample lists about 280,000 clones, over 75% occurring once. This sequence was found in a man aged 45-65 years with active or convalescent COVID-19. Material for sequencing was peripheral blood. The V gene is TRBV29-1, the J gene TRBJ2-1; no firm D call. CDR3 sequence reads: CSAASRHDNEQFF. The CDR3 DNA follows: TGCAGCGCGGCGTCACGACATGACAATGAGCAGTTCTTC.